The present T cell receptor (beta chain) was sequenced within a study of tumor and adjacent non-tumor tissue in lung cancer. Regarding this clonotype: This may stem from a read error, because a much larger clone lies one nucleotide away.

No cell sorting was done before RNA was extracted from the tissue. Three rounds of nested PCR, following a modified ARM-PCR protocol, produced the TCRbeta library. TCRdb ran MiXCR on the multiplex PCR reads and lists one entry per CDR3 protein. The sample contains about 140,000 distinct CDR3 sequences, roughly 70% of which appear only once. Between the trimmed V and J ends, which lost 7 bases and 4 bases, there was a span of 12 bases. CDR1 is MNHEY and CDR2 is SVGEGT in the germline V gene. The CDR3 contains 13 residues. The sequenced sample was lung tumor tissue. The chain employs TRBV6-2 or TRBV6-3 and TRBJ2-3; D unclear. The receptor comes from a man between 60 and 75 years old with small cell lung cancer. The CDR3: CASTRGRADTQYF. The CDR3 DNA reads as TGTGCCAGCACCCGCGGTCGGGCAGATACGCAGTATTTT.